This T cell receptor beta chain was identified during a study of blood T cells in healthy people across ages. Germline values: CDR1 KGHSH, CDR2 LQKENI. The germline V and J ends were trimmed by 3 bases and 3 bases, with 18 bases remaining between them. The CDR3 has 17 amino acids. A J-beta primer mix and a sample-barcoded 5' primer were used in a second PCR of about 7 to 12 cycles. Through a template-switch adaptor with 12 random nucleotides, each cDNA molecule received a tag. At least 3 million CDR3-containing paired-end reads were obtained per sample. One entry per CDR3 protein results from TCRdb running MiXCR on the 5' RACE reads. Of about a million distinct CDR3 sequences in the sample, under 50% were seen once.

The sequencing sample was made of blood. The sequence derives from a man aged 25 to 45 in good health. The chain is built from TRBV18 and TRBJ2-1, with D tentatively TRBD1 (6 bases). The CDR3 DNA follows: TGTGCCAGCTCACCGGACAGCCGAACAGGTTACTACAATGAGCAGTTCTTC. Its protein is CASSPDSRTGYYNEQFF.